This T cell receptor beta chain derives from a study of PD-1 blockade in classical Hodgkin lymphoma (dated by TCRdb to between 2020 and 2021). With respect to the entire study: Nivolumab dosing was 3 mg/kg intravenously every 2 weeks, continuing until either disease progression or unacceptable toxicity. The study used TCR beta sequencing and CyTOF to define a peripheral blood immune signature of response to PD-1 blockade in classical Hodgkin lymphoma. Results and caveats for the whole study, not just this receptor: Baseline TCR diversity was reported as lower in newly diagnosed patients than in healthy donors, and lower still in relapsed/refractory patients. Lower diversity was seen in patients whose nivolumab began less than 1 year after ASCT, and these patients were left out of later analyses so that immune reconstitution would not confound the results. CD4+ but not CD8+ TCR diversity rose significantly by C4D1 (p=0.0027 vs p=0.16), most apparent in complete responders (p=0.02). Baseline diversity similar to that of newly diagnosed patients was observed in trial patients achieving complete response, whereas significantly lower diversity was observed in partial responders and progressors. The study was restricted to a single clinical trial cohort, and the causes of repertoire differences, possibly disease activity or prior therapy, were left undefined.

In regard to this clone: Its antigen remains unidentified. There are no base qualities to consult, and no much larger clone falls within one base.

The sample's time point label, decoded: cycle 4 day 1 (C4D1), after around six weeks of nivolumab. Every trial patient had relapsed following autologous stem cell transplantation, and prior brentuximab vedotin exposure was what differed among cohorts A, B and C. A total of over 50 patients with relapsed/refractory classical Hodgkin lymphoma made up the trial cohort, and each patient's best overall response was complete response, partial response or progressive disease. In the multi-cohort phase II CheckMate 205 trial, trial patients received single-agent nivolumab. An independent review committee assessed best overall response using the 2007 International Working Group response criteria. PBMCs from the trial were collected at three points: immediately before nivolumab initiation (C1D1), and during therapy at cycle 2 day 1 and cycle 4 day 1. Peripheral blood was collected in 8 mL Vacutainer Cell Preparation Tubes, from which PBMCs were isolated by centrifugation and then cryopreserved.

Genomic DNA was extracted with the Qiagen DNeasy kit from unsorted PBMCs and from negatively selected CD4+ and CD8+ fractions. TCR beta CDR3 regions were subjected to amplification by immunoSEQ multiplex PCR with primers that anneal to V and J segments. Amplification bias was minimized using a synthetic immune receptor repertoire, and residual bias was removed computationally after sequencing. The published analysis was carried out like this. Repertoire diversity was quantified as the Shannon entropy index using custom Python scripts. Unsorted, CD4+ and CD8+ repertoires were analyzed separately, except for combined analyses in which CD4+ and CD8+ sequences were merged in silico. Clonal expansion was defined as a frequency increase of at least 2-fold after treatment compared with C1D1, and clones undetected at baseline were assigned a pseudocount of 0.5. Clones with 0 or 1 copy at C1D1 were defined as singleton clones, while clones with 2 or more copies were defined as non-singleton clones. Clones expanded in unsorted samples were labelled as CD4+, CD8+ or unknown by matching protein sequences in sorted samples from the same patient. Diversity changes from C1D1 to C4D1 were tested in paired samples using Wilcoxon tests. The immuneACCESS repertoire file appears here via TCRdb, limited to in-frame rearrangements. These files lack a portion of the clones; in checked studies, under half of the deficit traces to unresolved V genes, and the cause of the others is not known. The DNA was the basis for D and trimming; V, J and clone size are from that table. Within this sample are roughly 100,000 clones, with approximately 89% of them counted one time only. The biggest ten clones account for around 19% of the sample.

From the cysteine through the phenylalanine, the CDR3 covers 16 amino acids. Just CDR3 DNA is preserved here, 48 bases in frame from base 1. The germline V gene specifies MDHEN as CDR1 and SYDVKM as CDR2. V ends up 7 bases short and J 7 bases short, with an unmatched junction base count of 9. The sequencing here drew on peripheral blood mononuclear cells (PBMCs), taken before the fourth cycle of nivolumab. The chain joins TRBV28 to TRBJ2-2; TRBD2 lines up with 13 middle nucleotides. This clonotype was sampled from a human donor with classical Hodgkin lymphoma. The DNA reads TGTGCCAGCACTGTACTAGCGGGAGGGCCTGACGGGGAGCTGTTTTTT. It translates as CASTVLAGGPDGELFF.